The rows below give T cell receptor beta chains drawn from one sample of a study of cytomegalovirus exposure and HLA in healthy donors. TCRdb's table, derived via immunoSEQ multiplex PCR, lists solely in-frame clones and lacks some. Among about 180,000 clones, around 85% were seen once, and the ten largest hold 16%. Material for sequencing was PBMCs. The origin of the receptors is a young man in good health and CMV-seropositive. Each CDR3 is given with its conserved first and last residue. The D gene is left open where the match is weak. Size tells how often a clone was seen (once, few, many) or the class of an expanded clone, and some rows leave it out.

j_gene: TRBJ1-1; d_gene: TRBD1; abundance: many; v_gene: TRBV19; CDR3nt: TGTGCCAGTCGACGACAGGGTGGTACTGAAGCTTTCTTT; CDR3aa: CASRRQGGTEAFF
j_gene: TRBJ1-2; d_gene: -; abundance: -; v_gene: TRBV10-3; CDR3nt: TGTGCCGTACACCCCGCCTGGCAGGGAAACTATGGCTACACCTTC; CDR3aa: CAVHPAWQGNYGYTF
j_gene: TRBJ2-1; d_gene: -; abundance: -; v_gene: TRBV6-4; CDR3nt: TGTGCCAGCAGTGAGCGGTCCTACAATGAGCAGTTCTTC; CDR3aa: CASSERSYNEQFF
j_gene: TRBJ2-5; d_gene: -; abundance: -; v_gene: TRBV29-1; CDR3nt: TGCAGCGTTGAGGACAACCGAGAGACCCAGTACTTC; CDR3aa: CSVEDNRETQYF
j_gene: TRBJ2-1; d_gene: TRBD2; abundance: -; v_gene: TRBV30; CDR3nt: TGTGCCTGGAGTGTATTTAGCGGGCCCTACAATGAGCAGTTCTTC; CDR3aa: CAWSVFSGPYNEQFF
j_gene: TRBJ1-1; d_gene: TRBD1; abundance: -; v_gene: TRBV5-5; CDR3nt: TGTGCCAGCAGCTTGGAGGGGGCCAACACTGAAGCTTTCTTT; CDR3aa: CASSLEGANTEAFF
j_gene: TRBJ1-5; d_gene: -; abundance: -; v_gene: TRBV28; CDR3nt: TGTGCCAGCACCCCGGGGGTCAATCAGCCCCAGCATTTT; CDR3aa: CASTPGVNQPQHF
j_gene: TRBJ1-3; d_gene: TRBD1; abundance: -; v_gene: TRBV28; CDR3nt: TGTGCCAGCAGTTCACTCGGACAGGGCGCTGGAAACACCATATATTTT; CDR3aa: CASSSLGQGAGNTIYF
j_gene: TRBJ2-1; d_gene: -; abundance: -; v_gene: TRBV9; CDR3nt: TGTGCCAGCAGCGTAGTGCCTGAGCCGGGGGAGCAGTTCTTC; CDR3aa: CASSVVPEPGEQFF
j_gene: TRBJ2-3; d_gene: TRBD2; abundance: once; v_gene: TRBV19; CDR3nt: TGTGCCAGCGGGACTAGTTGGCGGGCAGATACGCAGTATTTT; CDR3aa: CASGTSWRADTQYF
j_gene: TRBJ2-5; d_gene: TRBD2; abundance: once; v_gene: TRBV11-2; CDR3nt: TGTGCCAGCAGCTTAATAGCGGGGGGGCCCCTCCAAGAGACCCAGTACTTC; CDR3aa: CASSLIAGGPLQETQYF
j_gene: TRBJ1-1; d_gene: -; abundance: -; v_gene: TRBV2; CDR3nt: TGTGCCAGCAGTGTTAGACGGGAGGGACCTGAAGCTTTCTTT; CDR3aa: CASSVRREGPEAFF
j_gene: TRBJ1-1; d_gene: -; abundance: -; v_gene: TRBV9; CDR3nt: TGTGCCAGCAGCAAGCCGAGTGGAGGGCGAGACAACACTGAAGCTTTCTTT; CDR3aa: CASSKPSGGRDNTEAFF
j_gene: TRBJ2-5; d_gene: -; abundance: -; v_gene: TRBV19; CDR3nt: TGTGCCAGTAGCCGAGGTGCGACCGAGACCCAGTACTTC; CDR3aa: CASSRGATETQYF
j_gene: TRBJ1-1; d_gene: TRBD1; abundance: once; v_gene: TRBV9; CDR3nt: TGTGCCAGCAGCCCCGGACAGGCCCCGGGGGAAGCTTTCTTT; CDR3aa: CASSPGQAPGEAFF
j_gene: TRBJ2-7; d_gene: TRBD2; abundance: -; v_gene: TRBV5-1; CDR3nt: TGCGCCAGCAGCTTGTTTAGCGGGGGGACGAGCTCCTACGAGCAGTACTTC; CDR3aa: CASSLFSGGTSSYEQYF
j_gene: TRBJ2-4; d_gene: TRBD1; abundance: -; v_gene: TRBV5-1; CDR3nt: TGCGCCAGCAGCTTGGTGGGGCAGGGGGCAAACATTCAGTACTTC; CDR3aa: CASSLVGQGANIQYF
j_gene: TRBJ1-4; d_gene: -; abundance: -; v_gene: TRBV4-1; CDR3nt: TGCGCCAGCAGCCAAGTCCTAGATCGGGTAGAAAAACTGTTTTTT; CDR3aa: CASSQVLDRVEKLFF
j_gene: TRBJ2-3; d_gene: TRBD2; abundance: -; v_gene: TRBV30; CDR3nt: TGTGCCTGGAGTCCTCGTAGCTATAGCGGGGGCCCTAGCACAGATACGCAGTATTTT; CDR3aa: CAWSPRSYSGGPSTDTQYF
j_gene: TRBJ1-2; d_gene: -; abundance: -; v_gene: TRBV5-8; CDR3nt: TGTGCCAGCAGCTTGGCCGGTCGCGCGGCCTATGGCTACACCTTC; CDR3aa: CASSLAGRAAYGYTF
j_gene: TRBJ2-7; d_gene: -; abundance: -; v_gene: TRBV7-3; CDR3nt: TGTGCCAGCAGCTTGTCGGGAGGACAGAACTACGAGCAGTACTTC; CDR3aa: CASSLSGGQNYEQYF
j_gene: TRBJ2-1; d_gene: -; abundance: -; v_gene: TRBV29-1; CDR3nt: TGCAGCGTTGAAGATCGAGGGTACAATGAGCAGTTCTTC; CDR3aa: CSVEDRGYNEQFF
j_gene: TRBJ2-5; d_gene: -; abundance: -; v_gene: TRBV9; CDR3nt: TGTGCCAGCAGCGTAAGTAGGACTAAGTATAAAGAGACCCAGTACTTC; CDR3aa: CASSVSRTKYKETQYF
j_gene: TRBJ1-6; d_gene: -; abundance: few; v_gene: TRBV19; CDR3nt: TGTGCCAGTAGTATCTCTATCAATTCACCCCTCCACTTT; CDR3aa: CASSISINSPLHF
j_gene: TRBJ1-2; d_gene: -; abundance: -; v_gene: TRBV20-1; CDR3nt: TGCAGTGCTAGAAGACGGTGGAGTTACACCTTC; CDR3aa: CSARRRWSYTF
j_gene: TRBJ2-3; d_gene: -; abundance: -; v_gene: TRBV7-9; CDR3nt: TGTGCCAGCAGCCCACCACAGAGCAGCACAGATACGCAGTATTTT; CDR3aa: CASSPPQSSTDTQYF
j_gene: TRBJ2-1; d_gene: TRBD2; abundance: -; v_gene: TRBV11-3; CDR3nt: TGTGCCAGCAGTCCAGGGAGGGCCAGCAATGAGCAGTTCTTC; CDR3aa: CASSPGRASNEQFF
j_gene: TRBJ1-4; d_gene: -; abundance: -; v_gene: TRBV5-8; CDR3nt: TGTGCCAGCAGCTTGGCTATATTTGGACTTTCAGACCTGAATGAAAAACTGTTTTTT; CDR3aa: CASSLAIFGLSDLNEKLFF
j_gene: TRBJ1-2; d_gene: TRBD1; abundance: few; v_gene: TRBV28; CDR3nt: TGTGCCAGCACCGACAGCCGAGACAGGGGTGGCTACACCTTC; CDR3aa: CASTDSRDRGGYTF
j_gene: TRBJ2-3; d_gene: -; abundance: -; v_gene: TRBV14; CDR3nt: TGTGCCAGCAGCCGGGGCCTCGGACGGACCAGCACAGATACGCAGTATTTT; CDR3aa: CASSRGLGRTSTDTQYF
j_gene: TRBJ2-5; d_gene: TRBD2; abundance: -; v_gene: TRBV18; CDR3nt: TGTGCCAGCTCCGGGGGGGGCCAAGAGACCCAGTACTTC; CDR3aa: CASSGGGQETQYF
j_gene: TRBJ2-1; d_gene: TRBD1; abundance: -; v_gene: TRBV27; CDR3nt: TGTGCCAGCAGTGCCGGACAGGACAATGAGCAGTTCTTC; CDR3aa: CASSAGQDNEQFF
j_gene: TRBJ1-4; d_gene: TRBD1; abundance: once; v_gene: TRBV2; CDR3nt: TGTGCCAGCAGTAGACAGGGGATGGATGAAAAACTGTTTTTT; CDR3aa: CASSRQGMDEKLFF
j_gene: TRBJ2-7; d_gene: TRBD2; abundance: -; v_gene: TRBV19; CDR3nt: TGTGCCAGTAGTATTGGGGGGGAGAGCTCCTACGAGCAGTACTTC; CDR3aa: CASSIGGESSYEQYF
j_gene: TRBJ1-4; d_gene: -; abundance: -; v_gene: TRBV2; CDR3nt: TGTGCCAGCAGTGCTCAGCAGACTCTGTTTTTT; CDR3aa: CASSAQQTLFF
j_gene: TRBJ1-1; d_gene: TRBD1; abundance: -; v_gene: TRBV7-9; CDR3nt: TGTGCCAGCAGTTCGCTAACCGGGACAGGGCGGGGAGCTTTCTTT; CDR3aa: CASSSLTGTGRGAFF
j_gene: TRBJ1-6; d_gene: TRBD1; abundance: once; v_gene: TRBV30; CDR3nt: TGTGCCTGGAGTGTAGTTGGGACAGCATGGGAACCCCTCCACTTT; CDR3aa: CAWSVVGTAWEPLHF
j_gene: TRBJ1-2; d_gene: TRBD1; abundance: -; v_gene: TRBV30; CDR3nt: TGTGCCTGGATGGGACAGGGGGCGCAAGGCTACACCTTC; CDR3aa: CAWMGQGAQGYTF
j_gene: TRBJ1-1; d_gene: -; abundance: once; v_gene: TRBV2; CDR3nt: TGTGCCAGCAGTGCCATACACCCGAACACTGAAGCTTTCTTT; CDR3aa: CASSAIHPNTEAFF
j_gene: TRBJ1-2; d_gene: TRBD1; abundance: -; v_gene: TRBV9; CDR3nt: TGTGCCAGCAGCGTAGGGCTCCACGGGACAGGGGATGGCTACACCTTC; CDR3aa: CASSVGLHGTGDGYTF
j_gene: TRBJ2-1; d_gene: -; abundance: -; v_gene: TRBV9; CDR3nt: TGTGCCAGCAGCGTAGCCCCTAAAGACAATGAGCAGTTCTTC; CDR3aa: CASSVAPKDNEQFF
j_gene: TRBJ2-2; d_gene: -; abundance: many; v_gene: TRBV11-3; CDR3nt: TGTGCCAGCAGCCCTTACGGCGGGGAGCTGTTTTTT; CDR3aa: CASSPYGGELFF
j_gene: TRBJ1-4; d_gene: -; abundance: -; v_gene: TRBV7-9; CDR3nt: TGTGCCAGCAGCTTAGGGGCAGCAGGGGAAAAACTGTTTTTT; CDR3aa: CASSLGAAGEKLFF
j_gene: TRBJ2-7; d_gene: TRBD1; abundance: -; v_gene: TRBV19; CDR3nt: TGTGCCAGTAGTCCGGGACAGGGCGGCTACGAGCAGTACTTC; CDR3aa: CASSPGQGGYEQYF